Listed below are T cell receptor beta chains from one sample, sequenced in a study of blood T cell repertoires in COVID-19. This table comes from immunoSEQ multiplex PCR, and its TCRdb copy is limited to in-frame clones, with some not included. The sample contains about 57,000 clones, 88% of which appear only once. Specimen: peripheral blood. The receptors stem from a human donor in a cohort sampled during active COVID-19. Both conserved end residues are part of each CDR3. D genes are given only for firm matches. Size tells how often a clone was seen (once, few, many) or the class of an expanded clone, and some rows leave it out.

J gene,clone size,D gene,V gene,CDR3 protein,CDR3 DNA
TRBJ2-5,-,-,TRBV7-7,CASSLKGGETQYF,TGTGCCAGCAGCCTAAAGGGGGGGGAGACCCAGTACTTC
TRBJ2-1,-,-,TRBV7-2,CASRGGDEQFF,TGTGCCAGCCGAGGTGGCGATGAGCAGTTCTTC
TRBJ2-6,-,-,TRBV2,CASSSDRPGANVLTF,TGTGCCAGCAGCAGCGACAGGCCCGGGGCCAACGTCCTGACTTTC
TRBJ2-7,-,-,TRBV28,CASSLSTYEQYF,TGTGCCAGCAGTTTATCTACCTACGAGCAGTACTTC
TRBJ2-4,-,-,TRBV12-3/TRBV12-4,CASGGWENIQYF,TGTGCCAGCGGAGGATGGGAAAACATTCAGTACTTC
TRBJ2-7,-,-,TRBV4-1,CASSPAGGQREQYF,TGCGCCAGCAGCCCGGCCGGTGGCCAGCGCGAGCAGTACTTC
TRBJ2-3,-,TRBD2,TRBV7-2,CASSLRSGGARADTQYF,TGTGCCAGCAGCTTACGGTCCGGGGGGGCGAGGGCAGATACGCAGTATTTT
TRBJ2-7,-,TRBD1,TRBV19,CASSIAGTGTYEQYF,TGTGCCAGTAGTATTGCTGGGACAGGGACCTACGAGCAATACTTC
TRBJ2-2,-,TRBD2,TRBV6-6,CASSFRGSRTGELFF,TGTGCCAGCAGTTTTCGCGGGAGTCGGACCGGGGAGCTGTTTTTT
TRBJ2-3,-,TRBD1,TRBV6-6,CASSGRDRATDTQYF,TGTGCCAGCAGTGGCCGGGACAGAGCCACAGATACGCAGTATTTT
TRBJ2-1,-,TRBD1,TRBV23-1,CASSQSPMDRGSYNEQFF,TGCGCCAGCAGTCAATCGCCGATGGACAGGGGTTCCTACAATGAGCAGTTCTTC
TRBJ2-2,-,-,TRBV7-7,CASSWRTAYGTGELFF,TGTGCTAGCAGCTGGAGGACAGCCTATGGCACCGGGGAGCTGTTTTTT
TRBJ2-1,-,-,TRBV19,CASTLDGGSYNEQFF,TGTGCCAGTACCCTAGACGGCGGCTCCTACAATGAGCAGTTCTTC
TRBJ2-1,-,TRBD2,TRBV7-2,CASSTSTSGRAYNEQFF,TGTGCCAGCAGCACCTCTACTAGCGGGAGGGCCTACAATGAGCAGTTCTTC
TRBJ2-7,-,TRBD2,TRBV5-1,CASSFTSGMGYEQYF,TGCGCCAGCAGCTTTACTAGCGGGATGGGTTACGAGCAGTACTTC
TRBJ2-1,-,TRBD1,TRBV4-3,CASSHSTGRHEQFF,TGCGCCAGCAGCCATTCGACAGGGCGGCATGAGCAGTTCTTC
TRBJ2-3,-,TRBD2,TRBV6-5,CASSYGAGGRPDTQYF,TGTGCCAGCAGTTACGGGGCGGGGGGCCGTCCAGATACGCAGTATTTT
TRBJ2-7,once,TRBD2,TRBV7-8,CASSSTSGSTYEQYF,TGTGCCAGCAGCTCCACTAGCGGGAGTACGTACGAGCAGTACTTC
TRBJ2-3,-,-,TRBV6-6,CASSSDLTSGTDTQYF,TGTGCCAGCAGTTCCGACCTCACCTCGGGAACAGATACGCAGTATTTT
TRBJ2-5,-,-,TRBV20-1,CSANVLETQYF,TGCAGTGCTAATGTCTTGGAGACCCAGTACTTC
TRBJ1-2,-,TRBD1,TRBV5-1,CASSSVGTENGYTF,TGCGCCAGCAGCTCAGTCGGGACAGAGAATGGCTACACCTTC
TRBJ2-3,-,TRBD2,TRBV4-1,CASSQDPKTSGRVDTQYF,TGCGCCAGCAGCCAAGATCCGAAGACTAGCGGGAGGGTAGATACGCAGTATTTT
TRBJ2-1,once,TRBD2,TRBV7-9,CASSLLGSGRYNEQFF,TGTGCCAGCAGCTTATTGGGTAGCGGGAGATACAATGAGCAGTTCTTC